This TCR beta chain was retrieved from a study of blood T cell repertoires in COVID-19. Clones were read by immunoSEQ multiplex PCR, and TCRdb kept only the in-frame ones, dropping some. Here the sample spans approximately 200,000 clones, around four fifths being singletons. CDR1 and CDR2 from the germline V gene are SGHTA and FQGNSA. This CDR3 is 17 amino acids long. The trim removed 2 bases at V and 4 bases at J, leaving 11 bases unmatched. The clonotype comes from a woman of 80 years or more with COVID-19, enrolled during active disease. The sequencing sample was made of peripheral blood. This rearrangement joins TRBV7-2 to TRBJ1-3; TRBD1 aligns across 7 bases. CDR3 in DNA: TGTGCCAGCAGCTTATTCGACCCCGGGACAGCAGGAAACACCATATATTTT. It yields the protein CASSLFDPGTAGNTIYF.